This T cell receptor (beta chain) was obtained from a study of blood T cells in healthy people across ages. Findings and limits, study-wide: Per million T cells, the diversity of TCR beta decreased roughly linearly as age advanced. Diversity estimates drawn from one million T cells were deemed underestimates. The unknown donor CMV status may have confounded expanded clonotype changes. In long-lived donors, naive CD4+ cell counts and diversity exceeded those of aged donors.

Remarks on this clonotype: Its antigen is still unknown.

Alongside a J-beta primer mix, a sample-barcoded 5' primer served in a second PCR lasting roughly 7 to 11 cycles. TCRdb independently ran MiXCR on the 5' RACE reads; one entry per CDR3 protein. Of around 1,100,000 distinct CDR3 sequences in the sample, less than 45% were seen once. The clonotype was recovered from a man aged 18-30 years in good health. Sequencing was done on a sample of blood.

In DNA, the CDR3 is TGTGCCAGCAGTTTACAGGGGTTCGGGGAGCAGTACTTC. Encoded protein: CASSLQGFGEQYF. The rearrangement links TRBV6-1 to TRBJ2-7, with 7 bases matching TRBD1. There are 13 residues in the CDR3. V gave up 5 bases and J gave up 7 bases; unmatched junction bases: 8. Germline-derived CDR1 and CDR2 are MNHNS and SASEGT.